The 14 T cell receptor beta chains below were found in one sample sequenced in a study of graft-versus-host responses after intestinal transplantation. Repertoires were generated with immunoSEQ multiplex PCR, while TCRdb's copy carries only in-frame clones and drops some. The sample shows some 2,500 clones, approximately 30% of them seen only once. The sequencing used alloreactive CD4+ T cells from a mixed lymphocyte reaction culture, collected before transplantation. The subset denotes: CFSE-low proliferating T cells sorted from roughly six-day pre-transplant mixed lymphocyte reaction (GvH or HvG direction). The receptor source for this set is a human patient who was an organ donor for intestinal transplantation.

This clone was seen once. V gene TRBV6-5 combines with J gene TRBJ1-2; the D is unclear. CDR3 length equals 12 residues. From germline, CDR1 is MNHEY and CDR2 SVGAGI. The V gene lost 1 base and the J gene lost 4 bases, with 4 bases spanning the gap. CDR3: CASSYLAYGYTF. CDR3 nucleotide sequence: TGTGCCAGCAGTTACTTGGCCTATGGCTACACCTTC.

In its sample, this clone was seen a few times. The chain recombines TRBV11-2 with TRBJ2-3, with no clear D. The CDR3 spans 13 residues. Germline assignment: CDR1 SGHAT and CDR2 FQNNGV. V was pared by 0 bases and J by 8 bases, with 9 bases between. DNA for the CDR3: TGTGCCAGCAGCTTAGAGAAAGCAAGTACGCAGTATTTT. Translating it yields CASSLEKASTQYF.

CDR3: CASSGQGAYNEQFF. CDR3 DNA: TGTGCCAGCTCAGGACAGGGGGCCTACAATGAGCAGTTCTTC. The chain uses TRBV18 and TRBJ2-1; 10 nucleotides agree with TRBD1. Germline V gene sequence: CDR1 KGHSH, CDR2 LQKENI. The J segment lost 2 bases and the V segment lost 5 bases, leaving 0 bases of the junction unmatched. The CDR3 is 14 residues long. Full variable domain (missing parts from reference TRBV18 and TRBJ2-1): NAGVMQNPRHLVRRRGQEARLRCSPMKGHSHVYWYRQLPEEGLKFMVYLQKENIIDESGMPKERFSAEFPKEGPSILRIQQVVRGDSAAYFCASSGQGAYNEQFFGPGTRLTVL.

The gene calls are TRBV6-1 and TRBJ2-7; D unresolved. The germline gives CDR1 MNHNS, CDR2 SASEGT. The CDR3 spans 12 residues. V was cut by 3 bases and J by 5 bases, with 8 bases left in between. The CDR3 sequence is CASSDSSNEQYF. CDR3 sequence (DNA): TGTGCCAGCAGTGACTCCTCTAACGAGCAGTACTTC.

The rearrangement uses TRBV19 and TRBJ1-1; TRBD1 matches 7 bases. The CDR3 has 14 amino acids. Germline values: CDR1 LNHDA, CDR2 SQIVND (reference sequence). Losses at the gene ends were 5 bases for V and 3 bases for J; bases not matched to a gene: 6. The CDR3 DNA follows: TGTGCCAGTAGTCACAGGGGACGGCACACTGAAGCTTTCTTT. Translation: CASSHRGRHTEAFF.

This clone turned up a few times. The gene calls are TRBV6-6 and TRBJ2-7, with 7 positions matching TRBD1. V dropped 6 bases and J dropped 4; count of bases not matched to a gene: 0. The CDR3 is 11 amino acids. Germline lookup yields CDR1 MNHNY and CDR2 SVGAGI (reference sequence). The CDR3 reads CASRTGYEQYF. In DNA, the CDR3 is TGTGCCAGCAGGACAGGGTACGAGCAGTACTTC.

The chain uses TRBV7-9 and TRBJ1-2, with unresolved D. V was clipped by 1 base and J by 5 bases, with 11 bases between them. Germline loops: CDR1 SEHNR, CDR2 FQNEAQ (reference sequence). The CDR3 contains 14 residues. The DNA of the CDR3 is TGTGCCAGCAGCTTAGGCGGGAGCGGGTATGGCTACACCTTC. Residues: CASSLGGSGYGYTF.

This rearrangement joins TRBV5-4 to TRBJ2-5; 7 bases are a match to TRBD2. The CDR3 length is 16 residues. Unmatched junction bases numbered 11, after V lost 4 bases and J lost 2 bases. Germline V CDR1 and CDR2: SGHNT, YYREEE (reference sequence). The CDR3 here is CASSPGVAGDQETQYF. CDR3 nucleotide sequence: TGTGCCAGCAGCCCCGGGGTAGCGGGCGATCAAGAGACCCAGTACTTC.

CDR3 bases: TGTGCCAGTAGTATAGTCAGGGGGGAGCATCAGCCCCAGCATTTT. Translated, it gives CASSIVRGEHQPQHF. V gene TRBV19 combines with J gene TRBJ1-5; 7 nucleotides match TRBD1. The CDR3 has 15 amino acids. The V and J ends lost 1 base and 5 bases, in that order; junction bases with no gene match: 5. The germline gives CDR1 LNHDA, CDR2 SQIVND (reference sequence). Supplemented by reference TRBV19 and TRBJ1-5, the full variable domain reads DGGITQSPKYLFRKEGQNVTLSCEQNLNHDAMYWYRQDPGQGLRLIYYSQIVNDFQKGDIAEGYSVSREKKESFPLTVTSAQKNPTAFYLCASSIVRGEHQPQHFGDGTRLSIL.

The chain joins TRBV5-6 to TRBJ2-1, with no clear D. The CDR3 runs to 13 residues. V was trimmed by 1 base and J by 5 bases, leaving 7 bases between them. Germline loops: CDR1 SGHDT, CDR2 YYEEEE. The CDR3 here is CASSLPHNNEQFF. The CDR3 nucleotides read TGTGCCAGCAGCTTGCCCCACAACAATGAGCAGTTCTTC.

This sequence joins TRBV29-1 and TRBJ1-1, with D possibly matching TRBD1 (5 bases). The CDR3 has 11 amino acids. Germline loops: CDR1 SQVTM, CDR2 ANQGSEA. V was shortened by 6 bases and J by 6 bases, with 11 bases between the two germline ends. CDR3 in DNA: TGCAGCGTGCGGGGGATCTCTGAAGCTTTCTTT. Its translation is CSVRGISEAFF.

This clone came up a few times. This chain's CDR3 is CASSLNSENEKLFF. The DNA of the CDR3 is TGTGCCAGCAGTTTAAACAGTGAGAATGAAAAACTGTTTTTT. The chain carries TRBV28 and TRBJ1-4; no definite D call. The CDR3 contains 14 residues. Between the trimmed V and J ends, which lost 2 bases and 5 bases, there was a span of 9 bases. The germline V gene has CDR1 MDHEN and CDR2 SYDVKM. Based on the CDR3 plus reference TRBV28 and TRBJ1-4, the full variable domain is DVKVTQSSRYLVKRTGEKVFLECVQDMDHENMFWYRQDPGLGLRLIYFSYDVKMKEKGDIPEGYSVSREKKERFSLILESASTNQTSMYLCASSLNSENEKLFFGSGTQLSVL.

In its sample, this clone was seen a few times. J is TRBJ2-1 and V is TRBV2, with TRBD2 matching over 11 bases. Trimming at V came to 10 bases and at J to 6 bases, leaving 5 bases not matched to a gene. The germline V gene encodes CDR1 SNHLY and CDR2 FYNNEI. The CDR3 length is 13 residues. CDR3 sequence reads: CATRSGRANEQFF. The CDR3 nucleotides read TGTGCCACCCGTAGCGGGAGGGCCAATGAGCAGTTCTTC.

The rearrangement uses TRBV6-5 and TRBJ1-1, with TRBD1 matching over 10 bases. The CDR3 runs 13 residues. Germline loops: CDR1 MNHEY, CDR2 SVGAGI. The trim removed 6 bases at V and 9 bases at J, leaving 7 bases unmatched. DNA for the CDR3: TGTGCCAGCAGGGGGGGACAGGGGAGGAAAGCTTTCTTT. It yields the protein CASRGGQGRKAFF.